One sample yielded the 8 T cell receptor beta chains listed below, sequenced in a study of long-term antiretroviral therapy in people with HIV. Survey-level resolution applied to immunoSEQ assay v3.0. Sequenced by immunoSEQ multiplex PCR; TCRdb stores in-frame clones only, minus some. The sample lists more than 20,000 clones, around 85% seen once, with roughly 3.7% in the top ten. The sequenced sample was unsorted PBMCs, obtained 4 years after starting antiretroviral therapy. These receptors were obtained from a man between 18 and 29 years old with HIV.

The chain joins TRBV5-5 to TRBJ2-7, with 8 bases aligning to TRBD1. Germline CDR1 and CDR2: SGHKS and YYEKEE (reference sequence). V was pared by 3 bases and J by 2 bases, with 7 bases of the junction left unmatched. The CDR3 covers 15 residues. CDR3 nucleotide sequence: TGTGCCAGCAGCTATGACAGGGGTCGGACCTACGAGCAGTACGTC. Its translation is CASSYDRGRTYEQYV.

CDR3 amino acids: CAWKVAATSYEQYF. The CDR3 region has the DNA TGTGCCTGGAAAGTGGCCGCTACCTCCTACGAGCAGTACTTC. This chain uses TRBV30 with TRBJ2-7, with D unclear. V dropped 4 bases and J dropped 0 bases, with 13 bases sitting between them. Germline V gene data show CDR1 as GTSNPN and CDR2 as SVGIG (reference sequence). This CDR3 has 14 amino acids. Together with reference TRBV30 and TRBJ2-7, the CDR3 gives the full variable domain: SQTIHQWPATLVQPVGSPLSLECTVEGTSNPNLYWYRQAAGRGLQLLFYSVGIGQISSEVPQNLSASRPQDRQFILSSKKLLLSDSGFYLCAWKVAATSYEQYFGPGTRLTVT.

The V gene is TRBV18, the J gene TRBJ1-5; D remains unclear. Deletions cut 2 bases from V and 6 bases from J, with 11 bases between. The CDR3 has 14 residues. Germline V gene sequence: CDR1 KGHSH, CDR2 LQKENI. The CDR3 nucleotides are TGTGCCAGCTCACCATTACCGGGGAGTCAGCCCCAGCATTTT. It is translated as CASSPLPGSQPQHF.

This clone was counted only a few times. This chain uses TRBV4-1 with TRBJ1-6; the match to TRBD1 covers 7 bases. V shed 4 bases and J 3 bases; nucleotides not matched to a gene: 12. CDR1 and CDR2 (germline): MGHRA, YSYEKL. This CDR3 contains 18 residues. In DNA, the CDR3 is TGCGCCAGCAGCCTCACCCCGAACTGGACAGGCTATAATTCACCCCTCCACTTT. Translation: CASSLTPNWTGYNSPLHF.

The gene calls are TRBV5-1 and TRBJ1-2; D might be TRBD1 (5 bases). Germline assignment: CDR1 SGHRS and CDR2 YFSETQ. CDR3 length: 14 residues. V gave up 5 bases and J gave up 6 bases, with 17 bases separating them. CDR3 protein: CASSSQGYQDGYTF. Here the CDR3 DNA reads TGCGCCAGCAGTTCTCAGGGATATCAAGATGGCTACACCTTC.

The rearrangement links TRBV15 to TRBJ1-4; D is unclear. The V and J ends lost 2 bases and 8 bases respectively, with 15 bases between them. This CDR3 is 15 amino acids long. Germline CDR1 and CDR2: LNHNV and YYDKDF (reference sequence). The DNA of the CDR3 is TGTGCCACCAGCAGACAACCCGGTGAGGCGGAAAAACTGTTTTTT. It is translated as CATSRQPGEAEKLFF.

The V call is TRBV19, the J call TRBJ1-5; D unresolved. Trimming stripped 5 bases from V and 4 bases from J, with 15 bases between. The V gene's germline CDR1 is LNHDA and CDR2 SQIVND (reference sequence). This CDR3 has 15 amino acids. CDR3 protein: CASSSPDGTNQPQHF. CDR3 coding DNA: TGTGCCAGTAGTTCGCCGGACGGCACTAATCAGCCCCAGCATTTT.

This chain uses TRBV6-1 with TRBJ1-5; no clear D gene. Germline loops: CDR1 MNHNS, CDR2 SASEGT. The length of the CDR3 is 14 residues. V shed 3 bases and J shed 2 bases, with 8 bases lying between them. This chain's CDR3 is CASSDGVRNQPQHF. CDR3 bases: TGTGCCAGCAGTGACGGAGTTCGCAATCAGCCCCAGCATTTT.